The next 10 T cell receptor beta chains were all read from a single sample in a study of monozygotic twins with cystic fibrosis. The protocol was immunoSEQ multiplex PCR, while the TCRdb copy is restricted to in-frame clones and leaves out a portion. The table has 25,000 to 35,000 clones, over 80% seen once. Sequenced input: blood. The receptor set was obtained from a girl aged 2 to 10 with cystic fibrosis.

The rearrangement links TRBV19 to TRBJ2-2; TRBD1 is a possible D gene (5 bases). With 5 bases removed from V and 5 bases from J, the gap between germline ends came to 12 bases. The CDR3 has 14 residues. Germline CDR1 and CDR2: LNHDA and SQIVND (reference sequence). This chain's CDR3 is CASSSTELTGELFF. The CDR3 DNA reads TGTGCCAGTAGTTCGACAGAGTTGACCGGGGAGCTGTTTTTT.

The rearrangement joins TRBV5-8 to TRBJ2-7; 8 nucleotides align to TRBD1. The ends lost 2 bases at V and 0 bases at J; junction bases unmatched: 7. This CDR3 has 16 residues. Germline V CDR1 and CDR2: SGHTS, YDEGEE. CDR3 DNA sequence: TGTGCCAGCAGCTTAGGCTGGGACAGGAGCTCCTACGAGCAGTACTTC. Encoded protein: CASSLGWDRSSYEQYF.

This rearrangement joins TRBV6-6 to TRBJ1-2; D not certain. Germline-derived CDR1 and CDR2 are MNHNY and SVGAGI (reference sequence). The CDR3 sequence is 11 residues long. Deletions cut 6 bases from V and 5 bases from J, with 7 bases between. CDR3 sequence (DNA): TGTGCCAGCAGGGCCGCTTATGGCTACACCTTC. Encoded protein: CASRAAYGYTF.

Here the CDR3 reads CSAPGTYGYTF. The CDR3 DNA follows: TGCAGTGCCCCAGGGACCTATGGCTACACCTTC. V gene TRBV20-1 combines with J gene TRBJ1-2; perhaps TRBD1 as D (5 bases). The germline CDR1 and CDR2 sequences are DFQATT and SNEGSKA (reference sequence). The CDR3 extends over 11 amino acids. The V gene lost 6 bases and the J gene lost 4 bases, with 9 bases spanning the gap.

The chain couples TRBV19 to TRBJ2-3, with TRBD1 identical over 7 bases. Germline CDR1 LNHDA, CDR2 SQIVND (reference sequence). The V gene end was trimmed by 5 bases and the J gene end by 2 bases; junction bases not matched to a gene: 4. The CDR3 sequence is 14 residues long. This CDR3 reads CASSFQGVTDTQYF. CDR3 coding DNA: TGTGCCAGTAGTTTCCAGGGGGTCACAGATACGCAGTATTTT.

The chain has TRBV7-9 and TRBJ1-2; D not certain. Germline V CDR1 and CDR2: SEHNR, FQNEAQ (reference sequence). The CDR3 is 14 residues long. With 1 base removed from V and 4 bases from J, the gap between germline ends came to 10 bases. CDR3 in amino acids: CASSLEGPTYGYTF. The CDR3 DNA reads TGTGCCAGCAGCTTAGAAGGCCCGACCTATGGCTACACCTTC. Full variable domain (missing parts from reference TRBV7-9 and TRBJ1-2): DTGVSQNPRHKITKRGQNVTFRCDPISEHNRLYWYRQTLGQGPEFLTYFQNEAQLEKSRLLSDRFSAERPKGSFSTLEIQRTEQGDSAMYLCASSLEGPTYGYTFGSGTRLTVV.

This chain joins TRBV4-1 and TRBJ1-2; D is unresolved. The ends were cut back, 0 bases at V and 4 bases at J, with 9 bases in the middle. The CDR3 is made up of 14 amino acids. Germline V gene lookup returns CDR1 MGHRA and CDR2 YSYEKL. The CDR3: CASSQDPRTYGYTF. The DNA of the CDR3 is TGCGCCAGCAGCCAAGATCCCAGAACCTATGGCTACACCTTC.

CDR3: CASEGGYGYTF. In nucleotides, the CDR3 is TGTGCCAGCGAAGGGGGTTATGGCTACACCTTC. The genes are TRBV2 and TRBJ1-2; perhaps TRBD1 as D (6 bases). CDR1 is SNHLY and CDR2 is FYNNEI in the germline V gene. Trimming pared 8 bases from V and 5 bases from J, leaving 9 bases between. The CDR3 is 11 amino acids. The whole variable domain, remainder taken from reference TRBV2 and TRBJ1-2, is EPEVTQTPSHQVTQMGQEVILRCVPISNHLYFYWYRQILGQKVEFLVSFYNNEISEKSEIFDDQFSVERPDGSNFTLKIRSTKLEDSAMYFCASEGGYGYTFGSGTRLTVV.

The V and J genes are TRBV5-4 and TRBJ2-1, with D possibly being TRBD1 or TRBD2 (6 bases each). The CDR3 has 15 residues. With 4 bases removed from V and 8 bases from J, the gap between germline ends came to 19 bases. Per germline, CDR1 SGHNT and CDR2 YYREEE (reference sequence). This CDR3 is CASSLGGGIGDEQFF. CDR3 nucleotides: TGTGCCAGCAGCCTGGGGGGCGGGATTGGTGATGAGCAGTTCTTC.

The chain couples TRBV19 to TRBJ1-4; TRBD1 is a possible D gene (5 bases). The CDR3 length is 13 residues. V lost 7 bases, J lost 3 bases, and 9 bases lay in between. CDR1 is LNHDA, CDR2 SQIVND, per germline (reference sequence). Written as DNA, the CDR3 is TGTGCCAGTAACGGGGCATCTAATGAAAAACTGTTTTTT. Translation: CASNGASNEKLFF. Looking up the rest from reference TRBV19 and TRBJ1-4 gives the full variable domain: DGGITQSPKYLFRKEGQNVTLSCEQNLNHDAMYWYRQDPGQGLRLIYYSQIVNDFQKGDIAEGYSVSREKKESFPLTVTSAQKNPTAFYLCASNGASNEKLFFGSGTQLSVL.